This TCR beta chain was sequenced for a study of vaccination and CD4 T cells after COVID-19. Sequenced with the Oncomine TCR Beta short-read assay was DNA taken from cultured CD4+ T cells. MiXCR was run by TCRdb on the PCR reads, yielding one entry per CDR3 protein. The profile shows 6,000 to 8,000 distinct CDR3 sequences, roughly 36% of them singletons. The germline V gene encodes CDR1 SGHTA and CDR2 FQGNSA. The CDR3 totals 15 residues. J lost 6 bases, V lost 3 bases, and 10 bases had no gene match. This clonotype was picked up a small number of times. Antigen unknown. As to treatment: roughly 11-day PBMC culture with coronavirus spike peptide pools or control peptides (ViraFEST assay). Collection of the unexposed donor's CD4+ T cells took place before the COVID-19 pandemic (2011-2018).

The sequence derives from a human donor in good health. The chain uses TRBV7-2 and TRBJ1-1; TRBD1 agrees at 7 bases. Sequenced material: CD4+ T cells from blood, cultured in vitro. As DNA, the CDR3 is TGTGCCAGCAGCTTCGGCGACAGGGTTGGGGCTGAAGCTTTCTTT. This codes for CASSFGDRVGAEAFF.